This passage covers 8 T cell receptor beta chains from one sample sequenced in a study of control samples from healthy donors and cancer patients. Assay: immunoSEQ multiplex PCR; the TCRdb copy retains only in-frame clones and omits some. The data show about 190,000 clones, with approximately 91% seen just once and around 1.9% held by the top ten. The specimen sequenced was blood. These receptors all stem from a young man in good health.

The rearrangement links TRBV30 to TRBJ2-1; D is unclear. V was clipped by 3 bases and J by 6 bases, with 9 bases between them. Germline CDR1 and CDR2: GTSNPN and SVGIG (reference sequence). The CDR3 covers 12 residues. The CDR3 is CAWRLGSNEQFF. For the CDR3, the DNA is TGTGCCTGGAGGCTAGGGTCCAATGAGCAGTTCTTC.

The CDR3 nucleotides are TGTGCCAGCAGGCTGGGGAGCTCTGGAAACACCATATATTTT. Its translation: CASRLGSSGNTIYF. The chain uses TRBV2 and TRBJ1-3, with no clear D. The V gene lost 6 bases and the J gene lost 0 bases, with 9 bases spanning the gap. Germline-derived CDR1 and CDR2 are SNHLY and FYNNEI. This CDR3 contains 14 residues.

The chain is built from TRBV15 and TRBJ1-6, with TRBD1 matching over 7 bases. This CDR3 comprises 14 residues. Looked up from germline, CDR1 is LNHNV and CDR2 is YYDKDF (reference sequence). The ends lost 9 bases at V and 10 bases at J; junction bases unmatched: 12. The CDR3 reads CATWDSPLGSPLHF. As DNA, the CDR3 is TGTGCCACTTGGGACAGTCCCCTGGGATCACCCCTCCACTTT.

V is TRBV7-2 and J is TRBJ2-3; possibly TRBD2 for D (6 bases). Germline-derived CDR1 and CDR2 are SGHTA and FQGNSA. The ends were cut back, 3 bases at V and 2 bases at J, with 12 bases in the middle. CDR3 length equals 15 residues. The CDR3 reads CASSLGRTNTDTQYF. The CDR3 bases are TGTGCCAGCAGCTTGGGGAGGACAAACACAGATACGCAGTATTTT.

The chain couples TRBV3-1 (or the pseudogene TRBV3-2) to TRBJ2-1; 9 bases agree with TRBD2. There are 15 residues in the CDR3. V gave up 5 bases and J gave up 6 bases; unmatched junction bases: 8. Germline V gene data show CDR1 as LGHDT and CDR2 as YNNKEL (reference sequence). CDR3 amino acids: CASSEAGGLRNEQFF. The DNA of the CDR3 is TGTGCCAGCAGCGAGGCGGGGGGGCTTCGCAATGAGCAGTTCTTC.

The CDR3 here is CASSGDTSNSGNTIYF. CDR3 DNA: TGTGCCAGCAGCGGGGACACATCAAACTCTGGAAACACCATATATTTT. The genes are TRBV9 and TRBJ1-3, with D maybe TRBD1 (6 bases). Per germline, CDR1 SGDLS and CDR2 YYNGEE. Trimming stripped 3 bases from V and 0 bases from J, with 13 bases between. The CDR3 contains 16 residues. Drawing the rest from reference TRBV9 and TRBJ1-3, the complete variable domain is DSGVTQTPKHLITATGQRVTLRCSPRSGDLSVYWYQQSLDQGLQFLIQYYNGEERAKGNILERFSAQQFPDLHSELNLSSLELGDSALYFCASSGDTSNSGNTIYFGEGSWLTVV.

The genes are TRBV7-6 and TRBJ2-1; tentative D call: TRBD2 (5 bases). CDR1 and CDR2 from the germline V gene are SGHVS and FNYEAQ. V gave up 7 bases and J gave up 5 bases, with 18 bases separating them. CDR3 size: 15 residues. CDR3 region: CASKRAISPNNEQFF. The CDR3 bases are TGTGCCAGCAAGAGGGCTATCTCTCCTAACAATGAGCAGTTCTTC.

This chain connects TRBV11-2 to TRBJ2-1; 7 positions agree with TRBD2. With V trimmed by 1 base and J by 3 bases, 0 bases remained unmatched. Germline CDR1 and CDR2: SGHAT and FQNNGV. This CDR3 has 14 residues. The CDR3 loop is CASSLGDYYNEQFF. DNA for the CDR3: TGTGCCAGCAGCTTAGGGGACTACTACAATGAGCAGTTCTTC.